Only one count was recorded for the clone carrying this T cell receptor (beta chain). This record comes from a study of sequential checkpoint blockade in melanoma. Study-level information: First-line arms were nivolumab then ipilimumab, or the reverse, randomized 1:1. Each arm's sequence ended with maintenance nivolumab.

Profiled with immunoSEQ multiplex PCR; TCRdb holds only in-frame clones, not every one. Counted here are more than 9,500 clones, 60% to 80% occurring once; the ten biggest clones make up about 17%. The treatment here: randomized to nivolumab then ipilimumab (arm A) or the reverse (arm B). Patients had received no earlier DNA-damaging chemotherapy. From thawed PBMCs, live CD3+CD8+ cells negative for CD19 and CD56 were sorted. The CDR3 loop spans 15 amino acids. CDR1 and CDR2 (germline): SGHAT, FQNNGV. The germline V and J ends were trimmed by 5 bases and 2 bases, with 14 bases remaining between them. J is TRBJ2-3 and V is TRBV11-2, with D perhaps matching TRBD1 (5 bases). Sequencing used CD8+ T cells sorted from blood (inferred from file names), obtained from a patient given nivolumab and ipilimumab in sequence. This receptor was obtained from a human donor with melanoma. The CDR3 DNA reads as TGTGCCAGCAGCCCTTTGCAGGGTTCCACAGATACGCAGTATTTT. This sequence encodes CASSPLQGSTDTQYF.